The 9 T cell receptor beta chains in this list originate from one sample, sequenced in a study of blood T cell repertoires in COVID-19. Measured with immunoSEQ multiplex PCR; TCRdb has only the in-frame clones, and not every one. Of about 130,000 clones in the sample, roughly 83% were seen once. Sequencing used peripheral blood. These receptors were obtained from a woman in her 30s who had recovered from COVID-19.

The chain combines TRBV4-1 with TRBJ2-1; the match to TRBD2 covers 7 bases. V dropped 3 bases and J dropped 8; count of bases not matched to a gene: 10. The CDR3 spans 15 residues. The germline V gene has CDR1 MGHRA and CDR2 YSYEKL. Here the CDR3 reads CASSQISGNRYEQFF. The CDR3 DNA is TGCGCCAGCAGCCAGATAAGCGGGAATAGGTATGAGCAGTTCTTC.

The gene calls are TRBV9 and TRBJ2-7; perhaps TRBD2 as D (5 bases). The CDR3 loop spans 14 amino acids. Per germline, CDR1 SGDLS and CDR2 YYNGEE. V lost 0 bases and J lost 3, with 10 bases in between. The chain's CDR3 is CASSVGAGYYEQYF. CDR3 bases: TGTGCCAGCAGCGTAGGTGCGGGCTACTACGAGCAGTACTTC. The entire variable domain, with the rest obtained from reference TRBV9 and TRBJ2-7, is as follows: DSGVTQTPKHLITATGQRVTLRCSPRSGDLSVYWYQQSLDQGLQFLIQYYNGEERAKGNILERFSAQQFPDLHSELNLSSLELGDSALYFCASSVGAGYYEQYFGPGTRLTVT.

This chain connects TRBV5-1 to TRBJ2-5; tentative D call: TRBD2 (6 bases). V was cut by 2 bases and J by 3 bases, with 11 bases left in between. CDR1 SGHRS and CDR2 YFSETQ come from the germline V gene. The CDR3 runs to 14 residues. The CDR3 reads CASSLMTSKETQYF. As DNA, the CDR3 is TGCGCCAGCAGCTTAATGACTAGTAAAGAGACCCAGTACTTC.

V usage is TRBV7-3 and J usage is TRBJ1-2; TRBD1 matches 9 bases. CDR1 SGHTA and CDR2 FQGTGA come from the germline V gene. This CDR3 has 13 residues. V trimming: 4 bases; J trimming: 8 bases; junction bases outside the gene matches: 5. The CDR3 sequence: CASSSTGGRGYTF. In nucleotides, the CDR3 is TGTGCCAGCAGCTCGACAGGGGGTAGAGGCTACACCTTC.

This clone was seen once. This chain joins TRBV4-1 and TRBJ1-4; D may be TRBD1 (6 bases). Trimming cost V 5 bases and J 0 bases, with 10 bases left between them. The CDR3 covers 15 residues. Germline V lookup: CDR1 MGHRA, CDR2 YSYEKL. This CDR3 is CASSYRDATNEKLFF. For the CDR3, the DNA is TGCGCCAGCAGCTACAGGGACGCAACTAATGAAAAACTGTTTTTT.

CDR3 amino acids: CAWVGGTGSGANVLTF. CDR3 bases: TGTGCCTGGGTGGGGGGAACAGGCTCTGGGGCCAACGTCCTGACTTTC. The rearrangement uses TRBV30 and TRBJ2-6; TRBD2 might be the D (6 bases). V lost 5 bases to trimming and J lost 0 bases, with 14 bases between them. The CDR3 length is 16 residues. Per the germline V gene, CDR1 is GTSNPN and CDR2 is SVGIG (reference sequence).

This chain links TRBV25-1 with TRBJ1-4; D unclear. This CDR3 contains 15 residues. The V and J ends lost 6 bases and 0 bases respectively, with 11 bases between them. Germline V gene lookup returns CDR1 MGHDK and CDR2 SYGVNS. The CDR3 DNA reads as TGTGCCAGCAGCGCTTACTACGCAACTAATGAAAAACTGTTTTTT. Translating gives CASSAYYATNEKLFF.

This clone showed up just a few times. Written as DNA, the CDR3 is TGTGCCAGCGGCCCGACAGGGACTAATTCACCCCTCCACTTT. Encoded protein: CASGPTGTNSPLHF. The gene calls are TRBV7-9 and TRBJ1-6; TRBD1 matches at 7 bases. Trimming removed 8 bases from V and 6 bases from J; junction bases left unmatched: 7. From germline, CDR1 is SEHNR and CDR2 FQNEAQ (reference sequence). The CDR3 length is 14 residues.

This chain links TRBV5-5 with TRBJ2-2, with D perhaps TRBD1 (5 bases). Germline CDR1 and CDR2: SGHKS and YYEKEE (reference sequence). This CDR3 is built from 16 residues. The germline V and J ends were trimmed by 1 base and 7 bases, with 17 bases remaining between them. Written as DNA, the CDR3 is TGTGCCAGCAGCTTGTCTACAGGCCCCTACGGCGGGGAGCTGTTTTTT. Residues: CASSLSTGPYGGELFF.